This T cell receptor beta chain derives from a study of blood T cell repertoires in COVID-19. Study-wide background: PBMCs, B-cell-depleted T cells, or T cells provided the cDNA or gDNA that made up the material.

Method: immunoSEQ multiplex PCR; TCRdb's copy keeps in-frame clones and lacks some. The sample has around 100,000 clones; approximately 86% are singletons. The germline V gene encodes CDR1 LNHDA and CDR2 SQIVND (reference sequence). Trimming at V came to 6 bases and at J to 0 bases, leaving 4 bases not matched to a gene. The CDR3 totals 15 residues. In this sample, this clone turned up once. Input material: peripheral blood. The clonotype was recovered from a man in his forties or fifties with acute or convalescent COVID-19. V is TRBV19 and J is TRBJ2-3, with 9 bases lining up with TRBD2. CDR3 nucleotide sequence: TGTGCCAGTAGGATGACTAGCGGAAGCACAGATACGCAGTATTTT. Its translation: CASRMTSGSTDTQYF.